The clone carrying this T cell receptor beta chain came up a few times. This entry is derived from a study of blood T cell repertoires in COVID-19. Study at large: Acute-phase and convalescent COVID-19 samples originated in the United States, Italy and Spain. PBMCs, B-cell-depleted T cells, or T cells were the source of the cDNA or gDNA that made up the material.

The CDR3 contains 14 residues. The ends lost 4 bases at V and 5 bases at J; junction bases unmatched: 9. Per the germline V gene, CDR1 is GTSNPN and CDR2 is SVGIG (reference sequence). Per the authors' pipeline: Reference gene primer amplification gave nucleated cell count estimates. The repertoire was sequenced with immunoSEQ multiplex PCR; TCRdb's copy has only in-frame clones and lacks some. The V and J calls and the clone size are those of that table, but D and trimming were determined from the DNA. The table has roughly 150,000 clones, roughly 82% seen once; the top ten hold 7.2%. The receptor comes from a woman aged 50 to 60 in a cohort sampled during active or convalescent COVID-19. The chain carries TRBV30 and TRBJ2-5; TRBD1 aligns across 8 bases. The sequencing input was peripheral blood. The CDR3 DNA follows: TGTGCCTGGAAAGCGGCAGGGGGCAAGGAGACCCAGTACTTC. Translation: CAWKAAGGKETQYF.